A single TCR beta chain is shown here with its context. Its antigen remains unknown. Separate cDNA molecules received unique molecular identifiers, which the library attached to them. Each CDR3 protein gets one entry after TCRdb re-called the RACE reads with MiXCR. The sample consists of 40,000 to 50,000 distinct CDR3 sequences, more than 3% of them appearing once. The data stem from a study of human T cells and chemical hapten exposure. Background on the study: While the approximately 24-week study was under way, patients received diphenylcyclopropenone on the scalp every week. Alopecia areata, totalis or universalis affected patients who were mostly female. General study results and limits: TCRs above 1 in 1000 frequency stayed constant with DPC sensitization.

Time point of the sample: patch test 1, 2 weeks after DPC sensitization. The treatment is: therapeutic diphenylcyclopropenone sensitization with weekly scalp DPC. Whole blood that had not been fractionated was the source of extracted total RNA. The CDR3 has 14 residues. Germline V gene lookup returns CDR1 SQVTM and CDR2 ANQGSEA. Trimming cost V 7 bases and J 5 bases, with 18 bases left between them. The sample here was whole blood, taken in connection with sensitization to the hapten diphenylcyclopropenone (DPC). The receptor's source is a man in his fifties with alopecia areata. Some clones in this sample may be carry-over from other donors' samples. V and J are TRBV29-1 and TRBJ2-1, with D perhaps matching TRBD2 (5 bases). CDR3 DNA sequence: TGCAGCGCCGTTCCCAGCGGAGTCCACAATGAGCAGTTCTTC. It yields the protein CSAVPSGVHNEQFF.